These T cell receptor beta chains were read from a single sample in a study of T cells after yellow fever vaccination. MiXCR, run by TCRdb on the 5' RACE reads, gives a single entry per CDR3 protein. The sample consists of approximately 610,000 distinct CDR3 sequences, 17% of them appearing once. The source material was PBMCs, sampled less than 6 days after the first yellow fever vaccination. The receptors come from a man aged 18 to 35 who received the YFV17D yellow fever vaccine. The CDR3 runs from the conserved cysteine through the conserved F or W. The order of the fields is V gene, clone size, D gene, J gene, CDR3 protein, CDR3 DNA. D genes are given only for firm matches. Expanded clones get a size class; other rows say once, few or many, or leave the size out.

TRBV19	few	.	TRBJ1-1	CASSILGTTEAFF	TGTGCCAGTAGTATATTGGGGACCACTGAAGCTTTCTTT
TRBV4-3	.	.	TRBJ2-7	CASSLRTGPRDEQYF	TGCGCCAGCAGCTTACGGACGGGGCCTAGGGACGAGCAGTACTTC
TRBV5-1	many	TRBD2	TRBJ2-1	CASSLGAGGPNEQFF	TGCGCCAGCAGCTTGGGAGCGGGGGGGCCAAATGAGCAGTTCTTC
TRBV21-1	few	.	TRBJ2-1	CASSKVAGGSYNEQFF	.
TRBV19	.	TRBD1	TRBJ2-2	CATKRQGGTGELFF	TGTGCCACCAAACGACAGGGGGGCACCGGGGAGCTGTTTTTT
TRBV20-1	.	.	TRBJ1-6	CSASKGSLDSPLHF	TGCAGTGCTAGTAAGGGCAGCCTTGATTCACCCCTCCACTTT
TRBV2	few	.	TRBJ2-2	CASSEWDANTGELFF	TGTGCCAGCAGTGAATGGGACGCGAACACCGGGGAGCTGTTTTTT
TRBV29-1	.	TRBD2	TRBJ2-3	CSARGTSGGTDTQYF	TGCAGCGCCCGCGGGACTAGCGGGGGGACAGATACGCAGTATTTT
TRBV27	.	.	TRBJ2-3	CASSSRLGVADTQYF	TGTGCCAGCAGTTCCAGACTGGGGGTGGCAGATACGCAGTATTTT
TRBV7-2	.	.	TRBJ2-2	CASSPLGVQTNTGELFF	TGTGCCAGCAGCCCTTTAGGCGTACAGACCAACACCGGGGAGCTGTTTTTT
TRBV15	few	TRBD1	TRBJ2-2	CATTGTGSLRTGELFF	TGTGCCACGACCGGGACAGGGAGTCTTAGAACCGGGGAGCTGTTTTTT
TRBV6-2/TRBV6-3	few	TRBD1	TRBJ1-2	CASSRQGEGQGYTF	TGTGCCAGCAGCCGACAGGGGGAAGGACAAGGCTACACCTTC
TRBV24-1	.	.	TRBJ2-5	CATSPGSRETQYF	TGTGCCACCAGCCCTGGGTCGAGGGAGACCCAGTACTTC
TRBV10-3	.	.	TRBJ2-5	CAISESGAGVRQETQYF	TGTGCCATCAGTGAGTCTGGGGCGGGCGTCCGACAAGAGACCCAGTACTTC
TRBV18	.	.	TRBJ1-1	CASSPPLVYREWGDYEAFF	TGTGCCAGCTCACCACCGTTGGTTTACAGGGAGTGGGGGGATTATGAAGCTTTCTTT
TRBV5-1	many	.	TRBJ1-1	CASSLDPAGLTKAFF	TGCGCCAGCAGCTTGGATCCCGCTGGCCTCACTAAAGCTTTCTTT
TRBV6-5	.	TRBD1	TRBJ1-2	CASSYSWGQGNYGYTF	TGTGCCAGCAGTTACTCCTGGGGACAGGGGAACTATGGCTACACCTTC
TRBV7-3	.	TRBD2	TRBJ2-3	CASSQTGGRADTQYF	TGTGCCAGCAGCCAGACGGGGGGGCGGGCAGATACGCAGTATTTT
TRBV25-1	few	TRBD1	TRBJ2-2	CASSGTGGLTGELFF	TGTGCCAGCAGTGGGACAGGGGGCCTCACCGGGGAGCTGTTTTTT
TRBV7-7	few	.	TRBJ2-5	CASSSTPRETQYF	TGTGCTAGCAGCTCGACTCCCCGGGAGACCCAGTACTTC
TRBV3-1	few	.	TRBJ1-6	CASSGSFQTLSPLHF	TGTGCCAGCAGCGGATCTTTTCAGACTCTTTCACCCCTCCACTTT
TRBV7-9	few	.	TRBJ1-2	CASSLGGDPSNYGYTF	TGTGCCAGCAGCTTAGGGGGCGACCCTTCTAACTATGGCTACACCTTC
TRBV7-2	few	.	TRBJ1-2	CASSLRRGGYYGYTF	TGTGCCAGCAGCTTAAGAAGGGGGGGTTACTATGGCTACACCTTC
TRBV29-1	.	.	TRBJ1-4	CSVVQGAWDEKLFF	TGCAGCGTTGTTCAGGGAGCGTGGGATGAAAAACTGTTTTTT
TRBV7-2	few	.	TRBJ2-6	CAKDRRAGANVLTF	TGTGCCAAAGACAGGAGAGCTGGGGCCAACGTCCTGACTTTC
TRBV24-1	once	.	TRBJ1-5	CATSELFRPGAKDQPQHF	TGTGCCACCAGTGAGCTTTTCCGGCCGGGAGCAAAGGATCAGCCCCAGCATTTT
TRBV20-1	once	.	TRBJ2-3	CSARDERDTQYF	TGCAGTGCAAGGGACGAGCGGGATACGCAGTATTTT
TRBV5-1	.	TRBD1	TRBJ2-7	CASRPTGQGVDEQYF	TGCGCCAGCAGGCCGACCGGACAGGGGGTAGACGAGCAGTACTTC
TRBV20-1	many	.	TRBJ2-3	CSARSLGQNTQYF	TGCAGTGCTAGGTCACTGGGACAAAATACGCAGTATTTT
TRBV7-8	many	TRBD2	TRBJ2-1	CASSGSGGSYNEQFF	TGTGCCAGCAGCGGTAGCGGGGGTAGCTACAATGAGCAGTTCTTC
TRBV18	few	.	TRBJ2-1	CASSPRAEGEQFF	TGTGCCAGCTCCCCCAGGGCGGAGGGTGAGCAGTTCTTC